This T cell receptor (beta chain) was sequenced during a study of blood T cells in healthy people across ages. Study-level findings and limits: Strong correlation linked observed beta diversity and percent naive T cells. Age advanced and TCR beta diversity per million T cells fell, roughly linearly.

Combining a sample-barcoded 5' primer with a J-beta primer mix, a second PCR ran for about 6 to 11 cycles. Every cDNA molecule bore a tag from a template-switch adaptor containing 12 random nucleotides. TCRdb itself ran the 5' RACE reads through MiXCR, one entry per CDR3 protein. The repertoire holds about 780,000 distinct CDR3 sequences, with 35% to 50% as singletons. To note about this clonotype: Its antigen is still unknown.

This CDR3 region has 13 residues. CDR1 is SGHTA, CDR2 FQGNSA, per germline. The V and J genes are TRBV7-2 and TRBJ2-7; D is undetermined. The DNA end is a closer match to TRBJ2-5, so the J assignment may be wrong. Source material: blood. This receptor was taken from a man of 80 years or more in good health. The chain's CDR3 is CASSSIERETQYF. The CDR3 nucleotides read TGTGCCAGCAGCTCGATTGAAAGGGAGACCCAGTACTTC.